The source of this T cell receptor (beta chain) is a study of neurological immune-mediated disorders. Germline V gene sequence: CDR1 MNHEY, CDR2 SMNVEV (reference sequence). Trimming left V 5 bases short and J 4 bases short, with 14 bases between. The CDR3 covers 14 residues. This clonotype is medium-sized (0.01 to 0.1%) in the sample. The output of every sequencing run, over 190 million TCR-beta sequences, came from 15-18 subjects. TCRdb re-analysed the 5' RACE reads in MiXCR, keeping a single row per CDR3 protein. The top ten clones hold 2% to 2.5% of a sample with around 25,000 distinct CDR3 sequences, less than 2.5% of them seen once.

The clonotype comes from a woman in her 50s with multiple sclerosis. The material sequenced was PBMCs. This chain connects TRBV27 to TRBJ1-2; D ambiguous. The CDR3 bases are TGTGCCAGCAGTCCGGACTCGGCGGGCTATGGCTACACCTTC. Translated: CASSPDSAGYGYTF.